These 5 T cell receptor beta chains were sequenced from one sample in a study of OX40 agonist ivuxolimab in advanced cancers. Measured with immunoSEQ multiplex PCR; TCRdb has only the in-frame clones, and not every one. The sample shows some 45,000 clones, around 86% of them seen only once. Sequences were derived from CD4+ or CD8+ T cells sorted from blood, sampled in a trial of the OX40 agonist ivuxolimab. These receptors came from an adult with an advanced solid tumor such as melanoma, head and neck, liver or kidney cancer.

The rearrangement uses TRBV9 and TRBJ2-3; 8 bases are a match to TRBD1. Germline V gene sequence: CDR1 SGDLS, CDR2 YYNGEE. The CDR3 extends over 15 amino acids. V trimming: 4 bases; J trimming: 4 bases; junction bases outside the gene matches: 8. CDR3: CASSFTGGRPDTQYF. DNA of the CDR3: TGTGCCAGCAGCTTCACAGGGGGTAGACCAGATACGCAGTATTTT.

The CDR3, as DNA: TGCGCCAGCAGCCCCTTAGTGGACACTGAAGCTTTCTTT. This codes for CASSPLVDTEAFF. The chain combines TRBV4-1 with TRBJ1-1; unclear D gene. The germline V gene encodes CDR1 MGHRA and CDR2 YSYEKL. The ends were cut back, 4 bases at V and 3 bases at J, with 9 bases in the middle. The CDR3 length is 13 residues.

The gene calls are TRBV2 and TRBJ2-1; no firm D call. The CDR3 covers 10 residues. Per germline, CDR1 SNHLY and CDR2 FYNNEI. V shed 8 bases and J shed 5 bases, with 4 bases lying between them. CDR3 in amino acids: CASYDNEQFF. Written as DNA, the CDR3 is TGTGCCAGCTACGACAATGAGCAGTTCTTC.

The gene calls are TRBV4-1 and TRBJ2-7, with D perhaps being TRBD1 or TRBD2 (5 bases each). CDR3 size: 12 residues. V lost 0 bases, J lost 11 bases, and 11 bases lay in between. The V gene's germline CDR1 is MGHRA and CDR2 YSYEKL. CDR3 bases: TGCGCCAGCAGCCAAGACGGGACGCTAAAGTACTTC. This codes for CASSQDGTLKYF.

This clone was observed once. CDR3 in DNA: TGTGCCAGCAGCTTCGGAAATGGCTACACCTTC. Its protein is CASSFGNGYTF. This chain uses TRBV7-9 with TRBJ1-2; D gene ambiguous. Between the trimmed V and J ends, which lost 3 bases and 6 bases, there was a span of 5 bases. The germline V gene encodes CDR1 SEHNR and CDR2 FQNEAQ (reference sequence). The CDR3 has 11 amino acids.